This TCR beta chain came from a study of metastatic and nonmetastatic thyroid tumors. This clone was observed at least ten times. Thyroid surgery took place with no prior treatment in any patient. The germline V and J ends were trimmed by 4 bases and 0 bases, with 10 bases remaining between them. This CDR3 is 14 amino acids long. CDR1 and CDR2 (germline): DFQATT, SNEGSKA (reference sequence). TCRdb ran MiXCR on the PCR reads. This table has roughly 46,000 clones, approximately 24% appearing once. The J gene is TRBJ2-1, the V gene TRBV20-1; D unresolved. The source of this sequence is a male donor with papillary thyroid cancer or a benign thyroid nodule (not recorded which). Some clones in this sample may be carry-over from other donors' samples. The specimen sequenced was blood. CDR3 in DNA: TGCAGTGCTACGAGCGTCCCCTCCTACAATGAGCAGTTCTTC. It specifies CSATSVPSYNEQFF.